This TCR beta chain is from a study of post-analysis software for immune sequencing data. On this clonotype itself: Its antigen is still unknown.

The CDR3 loop spans 15 amino acids. Germline CDR1 MNHEY, CDR2 SMNVEV (reference sequence). Trimming stripped 5 bases from V and 1 base from J, with 12 bases between. Tagging with unique molecular identifiers was a feature of the TCR beta cDNA libraries. From the PCR reads, TCRdb called clonotypes with MiXCR, one entry per CDR3 protein. The data contain about 820,000 distinct CDR3 sequences, under 70% of them singletons. The study, taken as a whole, reports: Patients used five TRBV segments, including TRBV5-6, TRBV5-1 and TRBV20-1, more often than controls.

The chain has TRBV27 and TRBJ2-1, with a tentative D call TRBD1 (5 bases). Sequenced: blood. The source of this sequence is a girl aged 5-17 years with multiple sclerosis. The CDR3 protein is CASSVQERSYNEQFF. CDR3 nucleotides: TGTGCCAGCAGTGTACAGGAGAGGTCCTACAATGAGCAGTTCTTC.